One T cell receptor (beta chain) is described in this entry. Its specificity is unknown. The data are from a study of cytomegalovirus exposure and HLA in healthy donors. The wider study: A subsequent analysis stated that the roughly 120 validation repertoires were run on the same platform as the approximately 700 first-cohort repertoires.

Here immunoSEQ multiplex PCR was the method, and the copy in TCRdb shows in-frame clones only, minus some. Of more than 90,000 clones in the sample, approximately 95% were seen once. Germline CDR1 SEHNR, CDR2 FQNEAQ (reference sequence). V was clipped by 1 base and J by 2 bases, with 6 bases between them. There are 15 residues in the CDR3. Findings of the study overall: The listing of 150 to 200 TCR beta chains classed them as cytomegalovirus-associated. In vitro checks showed that a few CMV-associated chains really do target CMV antigens. Most observed TCR sequences were rare, whereas some public TCRs were detected in many donors.

The rearrangement links TRBV7-9 to TRBJ2-6, with D perhaps matching TRBD1 (5 bases). The sequenced material came from PBMCs. The clonotype originates from a woman aged 25-40 years in good health and CMV-seropositive. CDR3 coding DNA: TGTGCCAGCAGCTTAGTCAGGGCTGGGGCCAACGTCCTGACTTTC. As protein: CASSLVRAGANVLTF.